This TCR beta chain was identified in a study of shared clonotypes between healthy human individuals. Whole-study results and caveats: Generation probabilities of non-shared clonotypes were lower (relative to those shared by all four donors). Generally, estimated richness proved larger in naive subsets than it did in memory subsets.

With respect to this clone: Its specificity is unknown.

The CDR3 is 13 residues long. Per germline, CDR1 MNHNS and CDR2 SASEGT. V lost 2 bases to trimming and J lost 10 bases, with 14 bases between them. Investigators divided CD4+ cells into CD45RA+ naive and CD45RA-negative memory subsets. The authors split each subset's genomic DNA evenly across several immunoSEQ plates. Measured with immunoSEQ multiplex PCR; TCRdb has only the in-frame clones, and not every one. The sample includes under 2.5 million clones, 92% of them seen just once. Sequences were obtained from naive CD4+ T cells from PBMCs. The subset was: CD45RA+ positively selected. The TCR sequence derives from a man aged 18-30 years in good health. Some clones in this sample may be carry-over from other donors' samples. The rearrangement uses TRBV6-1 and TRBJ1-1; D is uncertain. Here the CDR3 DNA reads TGTGCCAGCAGTGAAATGACCCCCTGGGCAGCTTTCTTT. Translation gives CASSEMTPWAAFF.